The rows below give T cell receptor beta chains drawn from one sample of a study of shared clonotypes between healthy human individuals. Produced via immunoSEQ multiplex PCR; TCRdb's table is partial and in-frame only. The table includes 300,000 to 350,000 clones, 70% to 75% detected once. Source material: memory CD4+ T cells sorted from blood. These TCRs come from a young man in good health. Both conserved end residues are part of each CDR3. A clone size is listed for some rows: how often the clone was seen (once, few, many), or a class if it is expanded.

clone_size v_call cdr3_aa
few TRBV12-5 CASGTERGLDF
. TRBV5-6 CASSFGQGISNEQFF
. TRBV11-2 CASSLGRGGETQYF
. TRBV27 CATKTGSYEQYF
. TRBV9 CASSPRTAQETQYF
. TRBV5-6 CASSFLGNIPTDTQYF
few TRBV18 CASSPKSAGVYGYTF
once TRBV9 CASSPFSGYNEQFF
. TRBV28 CASSSGAREQYF
few TRBV27 CASSNLITGATQYF
. TRBV30 CAWKGSTETQYF
. TRBV4-2 CASSHEGGASRKLFF
. TRBV11-3 CASSLGYGEQYF
. TRBV2 CASGESTDTQYF
. TRBV4-1 CASSQLFRDRGGYTQYF
. TRBV18 CASSPPPPAEQYF
. TRBV2 CASSEKSSYEQYF
. TRBV5-6 CASSLEGGTGNTIYF
. TRBV5-1 CASSLSTDSEAFF
. TRBV2 CASSRQQETQYF
many TRBV7-9 CASSSSPTGGRETQYF
. TRBV5-1 CASSLDPAATNEKLFF
. TRBV9 CASSVVPMSDTGELFF
. TRBV6-1 CAVQWRGSYEQYF
. TRBV27 CASSLYRGDGYTF
. TRBV25-1 CASSEGGAQETQYF
. TRBV29-1 CSVDGGTGSTYEQYF
once TRBV10-3 CAIGAAEHNEKLFF
once TRBV18 CASSDRGGNQPQHF
once TRBV11-2 CASSLRQNEQYF
few TRBV11-1 CASSSQGAEAFF
. TRBV5-6 CASSFRSLATNEKLFF
. TRBV6-5 CASRPKGAGANVLTF
. TRBV7-7 CASSLGRGNNYEQYF
. TRBV5-8 CASNLGRDYGYTF
. TRBV6-6 CASSPGTASGNTIYF
. TRBV5-6 CASKGDGSRETQYF
. TRBV5-1 CASSFKLAESSYNEQFF
. TRBV5-1 CASRLPGGTDTQYF
. TRBV7-9 CASSLIGDNSPLHF
. TRBV28 CASSSYVQEGKQYF
. TRBV19 CASSTLQGAGTGELFF
. TRBV7-8 CASTHRDDEQYF
. TRBV27 CASSTSIAGGVYGELFF